The next 23 T cell receptor beta chains were all read from a single sample in a study of T cell repertoires in cytomegalovirus infection. TCRdb processed the reads anew with MiXCR; each CDR3 protein has one entry. The sample has around 740,000 distinct CDR3 sequences, 35% to 40% seen once; the top ten hold under 3%. Sequencing was done on a sample of PBMCs. Source of these receptors: a human donor in good health (CMV status not recorded). Some clones in this sample may be carry-over from other donors' samples.

This clonotype was detected many times. The V gene is TRBV11-2, the J gene TRBJ2-7; a weak D match, TRBD2 (6 bases). Germline V gene sequence: CDR1 SGHAT, CDR2 FQNNGV. Between the trimmed V and J ends, which lost 2 bases and 4 bases, there was a span of 18 bases. This CDR3 has 16 residues. The CDR3: CASSLRGRDSFYEQYF. The CDR3 DNA follows: TGTGCCAGCAGCTTACGGGGCAGGGACTCCTTTTACGAGCAGTACTTC.

This clonotype was observed at least ten times. This chain joins TRBV19 and TRBJ2-2; 7 nucleotides match TRBD1. Trimming took 5 bases from V and 0 from J; bases not matched to a gene: 12. CDR1 LNHDA and CDR2 SQIVND come from the germline V gene (reference sequence). CDR3 length: 18 residues. The CDR3 reads CASSPGTAFHANTGELFF. CDR3 nucleotides: TGTGCCAGTAGTCCCGGGACAGCGTTCCACGCGAACACCGGGGAGCTGTTTTTT.

This clonotype showed up just a few times. The chain couples TRBV5-6 to TRBJ1-3; D gene unclear. The CDR3 extends over 16 amino acids. CDR1 is SGHDT, CDR2 YYEEEE, per germline. The ends were cut back, 3 bases at V and 0 bases at J, with 13 bases in the middle. The CDR3 loop is CASSSLDGHSGNTIYF. The DNA of the CDR3 is TGTGCCAGCAGCTCCCTCGACGGGCACTCTGGAAACACCATATATTTT.

CDR3 DNA: TGTGCCAGTAGTCGGGACCCTGGGGGAAGCTACACCTTC. Its translation is CASSRDPGGSYTF. The rearrangement uses TRBV19 and TRBJ1-2; D is possibly TRBD1 (5 bases). With 5 bases removed from V and 9 bases from J, the gap between germline ends came to 16 bases. Germline V gene data show CDR1 as LNHDA and CDR2 as SQIVND (reference sequence). The CDR3 extends over 13 amino acids.

This clonotype has only a few counts. The chain joins TRBV5-6 to TRBJ1-1, with D unresolved. The CDR3 contains 14 residues. Germline V lookup: CDR1 SGHDT, CDR2 YYEEEE. Trimming removed 3 bases at V and 3 bases at J, with 12 bases between. The CDR3 protein is CASSWWGGDTEAFF. CDR3 coding DNA: TGTGCCAGCAGCTGGTGGGGTGGGGACACTGAAGCTTTCTTT.

A remark on this clonotype: An end of the junction does not agree with germline; a read error may underlie this. The chain couples TRBV6-1 to TRBJ2-3, with TRBD1 identical over 9 bases. The germline V gene encodes CDR1 MNHNS and CDR2 SASEGT. The CDR3 totals 14 residues. CDR3 loop: CASKPGQGRNTPYF. CDR3 bases: TGTGCCAGCAAGCCGGGACAGGGAAGAAATACGCCGTATTTT.

The chain joins TRBV6-6 to TRBJ1-2, with 10 bases matching TRBD1. Germline V gene sequence: CDR1 MNHNY, CDR2 SVGAGI (reference sequence). The V gene end was trimmed by 5 bases and the J gene end by 8 bases; junction bases not matched to a gene: 11. This CDR3 is built from 15 residues. As DNA, the CDR3 is TGTGCCAGCAGTATCCTGCGACAGGGGGCGAGGGGCTACACCTTC. This encodes CASSILRQGARGYTF.

Turning to this clonotype: A much larger clone is a single base away; this may be a read error. The rearrangement uses TRBV7-6 and TRBJ2-7; D is ambiguous. The germline gives CDR1 SGHVS, CDR2 FNYEAQ. The CDR3 totals 12 residues. The CDR3 nucleotides read TGTGCCAGCAGCGGGTCCACCTACGAGCCGTACTTC. It translates to CASSGSTYEPYF.

The chain carries TRBV20-1 and TRBJ2-7; tentatively, D is TRBD1 (6 bases). Germline V gene sequence: CDR1 DFQATT, CDR2 SNEGSKA (reference sequence). Trimming removed 3 bases from V and 6 bases from J, with 15 bases in between. There are 13 residues in the CDR3. In nucleotides, the CDR3 is TGCAGTGCTAGCCCACAGGGTCGCGGCGAGCAGTACTTC. Protein sequence: CSASPQGRGEQYF.

Regarding this clonotype: Because the CDR3 is missing its conserved closing phenylalanine or tryptophan, this is likely a read error. V gene TRBV7-2 combines with J gene TRBJ2-5; D not resolved. Germline CDR1 is SGHTA and CDR2 is FQGNSA. The V gene lost 1 base and the J gene lost 2 bases, with 11 bases spanning the gap. This CDR3 is built from 15 residues. Written as DNA, the CDR3 is TGTGCCAGCAGCTTAGTTCGGGTCCCGCAAGAGACCCAGTACTTA. It codes for CASSLVRVPQETQYL.

V usage is TRBV7-2 and J usage is TRBJ2-1; 9 bases match TRBD2. J lost 2 bases, V lost 6 bases, and 8 bases had no gene match. The CDR3 runs 16 residues. Per germline, CDR1 SGHTA and CDR2 FQGNSA. The CDR3 is CASRLRLAGAYNEQFF. CDR3 nucleotides: TGTGCCAGCAGATTAAGATTAGCGGGGGCCTACAATGAGCAGTTCTTC.

This clonotype was picked up many times. This rearrangement joins TRBV7-8 to TRBJ1-1, with TRBD1 as a possible D gene (5 bases). The CDR3 runs 16 residues. Trimming took 4 bases from V and 12 from J, leaving 27 bases between them. CDR1 is SGHVS and CDR2 is FQNEAQ in the germline V gene. Here the CDR3 DNA reads TGTGCCAGCAGCTGGGGCCGGTCAGGTCCCGAAGGGAGGACTTTCTTT. It specifies CASSWGRSGPEGRTFF.

The chain couples TRBV5-1 to TRBJ1-1; 9 bases are a match to TRBD1. Per the germline V gene, CDR1 is SGHRS and CDR2 is YFSETQ. V dropped 3 bases and J dropped 4; count of bases not matched to a gene: 4. The CDR3 consists of 14 residues. The CDR3 region is CASSWDRAVTEAFF. The CDR3 region has the DNA TGCGCCAGCAGCTGGGACAGGGCCGTCACTGAAGCTTTCTTT.

The V gene is TRBV25-1, the J gene TRBJ2-3; 11 positions agree with TRBD2. V lost 9 bases and J lost 2; bases outside the gene matches: 7. The germline V gene has CDR1 MGHDK and CDR2 SYGVNS. CDR3 length equals 15 residues. This chain's CDR3 is CASSGTSGFTDTQYF. The CDR3 region has the DNA TGTGCCAGTTCCGGGACTAGCGGATTCACAGATACGCAGTATTTT.

The chain carries TRBV28 and TRBJ1-2; TRBD1 might be the D (6 bases). The CDR3 extends over 14 amino acids. Germline loops: CDR1 MDHEN, CDR2 SYDVKM. Trimming removed 2 bases at V and 8 bases at J, with 15 bases between. CDR3 DNA: TGTGCCAGCAGTTTACGGGGACAAGGAGGCGGCTACACCTTC. This encodes CASSLRGQGGGYTF.

The chain carries TRBV2 and TRBJ1-1; 11 bases are shared with TRBD1. Per germline, CDR1 SNHLY and CDR2 FYNNEI. This CDR3 has 16 residues. V lost 4 bases to trimming and J lost 6 bases; unmatched junction nucleotides: 10. This chain's CDR3 is CASSGEGTGGPPEAFF. DNA for the CDR3: TGTGCCAGCAGTGGGGAGGGGACAGGGGGTCCCCCTGAAGCTTTCTTT.

Ten or more counts support this clonotype. The V and J genes are TRBV28 and TRBJ2-1; D remains ambiguous. Looked up from germline, CDR1 is MDHEN and CDR2 is SYDVKM. V lost 10 bases and J lost 5, with 12 bases in between. This CDR3 has 12 amino acids. CDR3 bases: TGTGCCATCAATGCTGGGCACAATGAGCAGTTCTTC. Amino acids: CAINAGHNEQFF.

This clonotype was seen ten or more times. The chain carries TRBV7-8 and TRBJ1-1; D is unclear. This CDR3 comprises 18 residues. The germline gives CDR1 SGHVS, CDR2 FQNEAQ. V gave up 1 base and J gave up 0 bases, with 18 bases separating them. In DNA, the CDR3 is TGTGCCAGCAGCTTAGTGCGCCTAGGCAGTATTCTGAACACTGAAGCTTTCTTT. Translating it yields CASSLVRLGSILNTEAFF.

V usage is TRBV28 and J usage is TRBJ1-1; D is ambiguous. The V end was cut by 8 bases, the J end by 1 base, with 17 bases between. The CDR3 loop spans 15 amino acids. Germline-derived CDR1 and CDR2 are MDHEN and SYDVKM. CDR3 residues: CASPGTGAANTEAFF. The CDR3 DNA reads as TGTGCCAGCCCAGGTACGGGAGCTGCGAACACTGAAGCTTTCTTT.

This chain links TRBV5-4 with TRBJ2-2; D may be TRBD2 (7 bases). Germline V CDR1 and CDR2: SGHNT, YYREEE (reference sequence). The CDR3 covers 14 residues. Between the trimmed V and J ends, which lost 6 bases and 7 bases, there was a span of 16 bases. Here the CDR3 reads CASNNGGGGGELFF. In DNA form, the CDR3 reads TGTGCCAGCAACAACGGGGGCGGGGGCGGGGAGCTGTTTTTT.

The genes are TRBV6-5 and TRBJ1-6; D remains ambiguous. V was cut by 0 bases and J by 10 bases, with 7 bases left in between. The CDR3 length is 13 residues. CDR1 is MNHEY, CDR2 SVGAGI, per germline. The DNA for the CDR3 is TGTGCCAGCAGTTACTCGATTTACTCACCCCTCCACTTT. Amino acids: CASSYSIYSPLHF.

The chain combines TRBV10-3 with TRBJ2-3; 8 bases match TRBD2. V dropped 3 bases and J dropped 0; count of bases not matched to a gene: 2. CDR1 and CDR2 (germline): ENHRY, SYGVKD. The length of the CDR3 is 15 residues. CDR3 in amino acids: CAISELAASTDTQYF. CDR3 DNA: TGTGCCATCAGTGAACTAGCGGCTAGCACAGATACGCAGTATTTT.

The chain links TRBV30 to TRBJ2-2, with D possibly TRBD2 on 6 matching bases. Deletions cut 4 bases from V and 0 bases from J, with 9 bases between. CDR3 size: 14 residues. Germline CDR1 and CDR2: GTSNPN and SVGIG (reference sequence). CDR3 sequence reads: CAWKEGPNTGELFF. The DNA of the CDR3 is TGTGCCTGGAAGGAGGGGCCGAACACCGGGGAGCTGTTTTTT.